A selection of T cell receptor beta chains follows, all from one sample in a study of read filtering for tumor transcriptome and immune sequencing. TCRdb re-called the reads through MiXCR, storing one row per CDR3 protein. The sample shows roughly 60,000 distinct CDR3 sequences, 20% to 25% of them seen only once. The specimen was a population of CD138-negative cells sorted from bone marrow. These receptors originate from a donor aged 40 or over with multiple myeloma. Each CDR3 is given with its conserved first and last residue. D genes are given only for firm matches. The size of a clone is reported for some rows only, either as once, few or many, or as a class for expanded clones.

J gene	V gene	clone size	D gene	CDR3 DNA	CDR3 protein
TRBJ1-1	TRBV11-2	many	TRBD1	TGTGCCAGCAGCCCTCACAGGGGGGCTGAAGCTTTCTTT	CASSPHRGAEAFF
TRBJ1-4	TRBV30	many	NA	TGTGCCTCCCGGTCCCGAACCAGTAATGAAAAACTGTTTTTT	CASRSRTSNEKLFF
TRBJ2-7	TRBV6-1	many	NA	TGTGCCAGCAGTGAAGAATATGGAGGAGAGCAGTACTTC	CASSEEYGGEQYF
TRBJ2-3	TRBV7-9	NA	TRBD1	TGTGCCAGCAGCCCTTACCGGACAGGGGGCTACGGAGATACGCAGTATTTT	CASSPYRTGGYGDTQYF
TRBJ2-1	TRBV9	many	NA	TGTGCCAGCAGCAGAGGCCCCTCCAGAGCCTACAATGAGCAGTTCTTC	CASSRGPSRAYNEQFF
TRBJ2-2	TRBV6-1	many	NA	TGTGCCAGCGGCTCCCCCAGGAGGGGGGCCGGGGAGCTGTTTTTT	CASGSPRRGAGELFF
TRBJ2-7	TRBV29-1	many	TRBD1	TGCAGCGTCTCCCCCACCCCGGGACAGGCGTACGAGCAGTACTTC	CSVSPTPGQAYEQYF
TRBJ1-4	TRBV12-3/TRBV12-4	many	NA	TGTGCCAGCAGGCGAGGGACGTTAAATGAAAAACTGTTTTTT	CASRRGTLNEKLFF
TRBJ2-5	TRBV6-5	NA	NA	TGTGCCAGCAGCCTTACGGTTAGACGGCAAGAGACCCAGTACTTC	CASSLTVRRQETQYF
TRBJ2-7	TRBV12-3/TRBV12-4	once	NA	TGTGCATGCAGTCACCGACCCTACGAGCAGTACTTC	CACSHRPYEQYF
TRBJ2-5	TRBV12-3/TRBV12-4	few	NA	TGTGCCAGCAGTTCCCAGAGGCCCCAAGAGACCCAGTACTTC	CASSSQRPQETQYF
TRBJ2-5	TRBV4-2	NA	TRBD2	TGTGCCAGCAGCCAAGAAGAAGCGGGAGGGCCATTAGGAGAGACCCAGTACTTC	CASSQEEAGGPLGETQYF
TRBJ2-2	TRBV7-9	many	TRBD1	TGTGCCAGCAGCTCCCAGGGGGTAGAAACCGGGGAGCTGTTTTTT	CASSSQGVETGELFF
TRBJ2-5	TRBV7-9	many	NA	TGTGCCAGCAGCTTAGGTCACTTGGGGACCCAGTACTTC	CASSLGHLGTQYF
TRBJ2-7	TRBV3-1	many	NA	TGTGCCAGCAGCCAAAGAGAAGGGAGCTACGAGCAGTACTTC	CASSQREGSYEQYF
TRBJ2-5	TRBV11-2	many	NA	TGTGCCAGCAGCTTAGTCCAAGAGACCCAGTACTTC	CASSLVQETQYF
TRBJ2-6	TRBV28	many	TRBD2	TGTGCCAGCAGCCCGACTAGCGGGAGTTTGTCTGGGGCCAACGTCCTGACTTTC	CASSPTSGSLSGANVLTF